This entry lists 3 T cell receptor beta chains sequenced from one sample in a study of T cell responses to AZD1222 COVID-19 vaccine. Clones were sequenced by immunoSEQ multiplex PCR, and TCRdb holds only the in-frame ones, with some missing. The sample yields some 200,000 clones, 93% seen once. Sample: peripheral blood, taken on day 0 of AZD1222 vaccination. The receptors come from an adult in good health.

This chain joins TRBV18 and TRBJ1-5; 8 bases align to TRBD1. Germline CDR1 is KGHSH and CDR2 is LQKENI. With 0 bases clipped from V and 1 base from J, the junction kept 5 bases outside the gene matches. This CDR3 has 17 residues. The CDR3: CASSPPGGTGSNQPQHF. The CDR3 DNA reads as TGTGCCAGCTCACCACCTGGGGGGACAGGCAGCAATCAGCCCCAGCATTTT.

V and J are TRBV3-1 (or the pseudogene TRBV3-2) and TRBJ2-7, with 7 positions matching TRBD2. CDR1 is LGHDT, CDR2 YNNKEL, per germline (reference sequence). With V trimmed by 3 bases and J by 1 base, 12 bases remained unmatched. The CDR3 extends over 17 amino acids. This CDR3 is CASSQGGTGILSYEQYF. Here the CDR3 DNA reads TGTGCCAGCAGCCAGGGGGGGACCGGGATTCTTTCCTACGAGCAGTACTTC.

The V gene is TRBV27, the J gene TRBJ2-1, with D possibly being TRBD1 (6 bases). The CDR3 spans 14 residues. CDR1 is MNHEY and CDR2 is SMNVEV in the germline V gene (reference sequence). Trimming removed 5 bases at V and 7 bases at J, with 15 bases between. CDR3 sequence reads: CASSRAGEWNEQFF. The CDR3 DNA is TGTGCCAGCAGTAGGGCAGGGGAGTGGAATGAGCAGTTCTTC.